The subject of this entry is one T cell receptor beta chain. Its antigen is unidentified. The method was immunoSEQ multiplex PCR; TCRdb's version includes in-frame clones alone and lacks a portion of them. The profile shows about 9,200 clones, 89% of them singletons. This sample is drawn from a study of T cells after posttransplantation cyclophosphamide. Broader study findings: Later blood repertoires were often dominated by clones from the donor CD8+ memory compartment. Recipient CMV seropositivity and CMV reactivation strongly tracked TRB clonality.

The CDR3 consists of 15 residues. Germline V gene data show CDR1 as MDHEN and CDR2 as SYDVKM. Unmatched junction bases numbered 7, after V lost 3 bases and J lost 6 bases. The TCR originated in a woman aged 60-75 years in good health, CMV-negative, and a related stem cell transplant donor. The chain uses TRBV28 and TRBJ2-2; 7 bases agree with TRBD1. The sample taken for sequencing was memory CD4+ T cells sorted from PBMCs. The CDR3 nucleotides are TGTGCCAGCAGTTTTAGGACCCAGGGGGCCGGGGAGCTGTTTTTT. This translates into CASSFRTQGAGELFF.